A single sample gave rise to the 5 T cell receptor beta chains below, sequenced in a study of regulatory T cells in long-lasting Graves disease. Sample time point: persistent/refractory GD, antithyroid drugs over 5 years with positive TRAb. Making the TCR library involved RNA that had been extracted from PBMCs. Assembly of TCR beta libraries relied on iRepertoire HTBI primers together with Arm-PCR of CDR3 regions. TCRdb redid the calling of the multiplex PCR reads with MiXCR, one entry per CDR3 protein. The sample records around 430,000 distinct CDR3 sequences, approximately 23% being singletons. Sequencing used peripheral blood mononuclear cells (PBMCs), obtained when the disease was refractory, from a patient treated with antithyroid drugs. These receptors were obtained from a female donor with Graves disease.

This clonotype has a count of ten or more. V usage is TRBV7-2 and J usage is TRBJ2-5; possibly TRBD2 for D (5 bases). Germline values: CDR1 SGHTA, CDR2 FQGNSA. The CDR3 sequence is 13 residues long. Trimming took 5 bases from V and 4 from J, leaving 11 bases between them. In nucleotides, the CDR3 is TGTGCCAGCAGCCGACGGGGTGCAGAGACCCAGTACTTC. It yields the protein CASSRRGAETQYF.

The CDR3 sequence is CASSLGSPAGELFF. The CDR3 DNA sequence: TGTGCCAGCAGCTTAGGGTCCCCGGCCGGGGAGCTGTTTTTT. V usage is TRBV11-2 and J usage is TRBJ2-2; D gene unclear. The CDR3 spans 14 residues. Germline CDR1 reads SGHAT; CDR2 reads FQNNGV. V dropped 1 base and J dropped 6 bases, with 9 bases sitting between them.

This clonotype was picked up many times. CDR3 region: CASTRGGTHGYTF. As DNA, the CDR3 is TGCGCCAGCACCAGAGGGGGCACACATGGCTACACCTTC. The chain uses TRBV5-1 and TRBJ1-2, with 7 bases identical to TRBD1. This CDR3 region has 13 residues. Germline V gene data show CDR1 as SGHRS and CDR2 as YFSETQ. V lost 6 bases to trimming and J lost 6 bases; unmatched junction nucleotides: 8.

This clonotype was counted ten times or more. This rearrangement joins TRBV9 to TRBJ1-2; TRBD1 aligns across 8 bases. V shed 2 bases and J 6 bases; nucleotides not matched to a gene: 6. The CDR3 is 14 amino acids. Germline CDR1 SGDLS, CDR2 YYNGEE. The DNA of the CDR3 is TGTGCCAGCAGCGTGACGGACAGGGCTAATGGCTACACCTTC. Translating it yields CASSVTDRANGYTF. The entire variable domain, with the rest obtained from reference TRBV9 and TRBJ1-2, is as follows: DSGVTQTPKHLITATGQRVTLRCSPRSGDLSVYWYQQSLDQGLQFLIQYYNGEERAKGNILERFSAQQFPDLHSELNLSSLELGDSALYFCASSVTDRANGYTFGSGTRLTVV.

This clonotype was recorded many times. The genes are TRBV6-1 and TRBJ1-2; no clear D. This CDR3 has 14 amino acids. With 1 base removed from V and 4 bases from J, the gap between germline ends came to 10 bases. Germline V gene sequence: CDR1 MNHNS, CDR2 SASEGT. The CDR3 DNA reads TGTGCCAGCAGTGAAGGCAGAACCTCCTATGGCTACACCTTC. This translates into CASSEGRTSYGYTF.